This TCR beta chain appears in the sequencing data of a study of blood T cells in healthy people across ages. For this clonotype: Its antigen is unknown.

Germline V gene lookup returns CDR1 SGHTA and CDR2 FQGNSA. The CDR3 consists of 14 residues. The ends were cut back, 4 bases at V and 0 bases at J, with 8 bases in the middle. For the second PCR, which ran for about 6 to 12 cycles, a sample-barcoded 5' primer and a J-beta primer mix were used. Each cDNA molecule carried a tag from a template-switch adaptor that contained 12 random nucleotides. No fewer than 3 million CDR3-containing paired-end reads came from each sample. TCRdb fed the 5' RACE reads into MiXCR, producing one record per CDR3 protein. The repertoire consists of 550,000 to 600,000 distinct CDR3 sequences, with under 55% occurring once and the leading ten covering around 23%. The study's findings and limits: Both higher diversity and more naive CD4+ cells marked long-lived donors when set against aged donors.

The chain recombines TRBV7-2 with TRBJ2-3, with no clear D. The receptor comes from a man at least 80 years old in good health. Material for sequencing was blood. CDR3 region: CASSWFYSTDTQYF. In nucleotides, the CDR3 is TGTGCCAGCAGCTGGTTTTACAGCACAGATACGCAGTATTTT.